This T cell receptor beta chain was sequenced in a study of blood T cell repertoires in COVID-19. In the study overall: Some COVID-19 samples were acute and others convalescent; all came from the United States, Italy and Spain. Nucleic acid was either cDNA or gDNA, and it came from T cells, B-cell-depleted T cells, or PBMCs.

In the authors' workflow: Cell counts per sample came from amplifying reference gene primers. Profiling relied on immunoSEQ multiplex PCR, and the TCRdb table lists in-frame clones only, not all of them. The V and J calls and the clone size are those of that table, but D and trimming were determined from the DNA. This table holds around 250,000 clones, around four fifths found once. This CDR3 spans 13 amino acids. Deletions cut 7 bases from V and 2 bases from J, with 11 bases between. Germline V gene lookup returns CDR1 SNHLY and CDR2 FYNNEI. V gene TRBV2 combines with J gene TRBJ1-1, with a weak D call TRBD1 (6 bases). Material for sequencing was peripheral blood. The receptor comes from an older man with acute or convalescent COVID-19. CDR3 nucleotides: TGTGCCAGCACTAAGGGGGACAACACTGAAGCTTTCTTT. It translates to CASTKGDNTEAFF. Supplemented by reference TRBV2 and TRBJ1-1, the full variable domain reads EPEVTQTPSHQVTQMGQEVILRCVPISNHLYFYWYRQILGQKVEFLVSFYNNEISEKSEIFDDQFSVERPDGSNFTLKIRSTKLEDSAMYFCASTKGDNTEAFFGQGTRLTVV.